What follows is one T cell receptor (beta chain) and its context. Its specific antigen is unknown. Base quality data are lacking; no much larger clone is found one base away. The record originates from a study of cytomegalovirus exposure and HLA in healthy donors (TCRdb year 2017). Context from the whole study: An earlier analysis of more than 550 of the donors reported 276 Gb of sequence data and 90 million to 120 million unique TCR beta sequences obtained from roughly 180 million T cells. About 280 gigabases of sequencing data and roughly 90 million unique TCR sequences were included in an early release covering 550 to 800 HLA-typed donors. Of the roughly 400 genotyped donors, approximately 83% fell in the genetic ancestry cluster associated with self-reported Caucasian donors. The aim of the study was to test whether cataloging public T cell receptors could identify signatures of past pathogen exposure. The study used immunosequencing to profile the T cell repertoires of more than 650 subjects and linked those repertoires to cytomegalovirus serostatus. In addition to the first cohort of approximately 650 subjects, a separate validation cohort of around 110 different subjects was used. High-throughput TCR immunosequencing, statistical association of individual TCRs with disease status, and machine learning were combined to predict cytomegalovirus infection status. In a later analysis, previously published TCR beta repertoires from 666 donors were re-analyzed and high-resolution HLA genotyping was added so that TCR occurrence patterns could be studied. Rather than using new phenotypic data, the later analysis identified candidate immune exposures from TCR beta sequences and from how often those sequences occurred across donors. In an earlier analysis of 587 of the donors, high-throughput TCR beta sequencing was used to judge whether each TCR beta V gene segment behaved as functional or pseudogenic. Donor age, sex, ethnicity and CMV serostatus were collected together with the repertoire data. In a later genetic analysis, genome-wide SNP genotypes for about 55% of the roughly 700 donors were used, and that subset was treated as a discovery cohort. Every discovery cohort repertoire had been produced on one sequencing platform. HLA typing covered class I and class II loci at four-digit resolution. Typing coverage varied by locus: roughly 629-630 donors for A, B, C, DRB1 and DQB1; around 560 for DQA1; 606 for DPA1; about 450 for DPB1. Because of strong linkage in the cohort, roughly five DR-DQ haplotypes were treated as single units for association and clustering. Among roughly 400 genotyped donors of the cohort, an average of around 240,000 unique TCR beta nucleotide sequences was sequenced per donor, of which roughly 17% were non-productive. Overall study outcomes, separate from this receptor: For the cohort, immune exposure information was limited to CMV serostatus. In this cohort, only TCR beta chains were sequenced, and detectable features were limited by the absence of alpha or paired-chain data. Because counts were too low, roughly 17 rarely observed V segments, including chromosome 9 orphons, were left out of the earlier analysis of some 600 of the donors. When HLA alleles, especially DR and DQ, strongly co-occurred, TCR associations were difficult to assign to individual alleles. Correlated functional status among segregating V segments might reflect linkage disequilibrium, but an unknown experimental factor could not be ruled out. A few of the identified cytomegalovirus-associated TCR beta chains were confirmed in vitro to be specific for cytomegalovirus antigens. Compared with equally common non-associated chains, HLA-associated TCR beta chains in a later analysis were more clonally expanded and had lower generation probabilities. The presence/absence analyses assumed that sequencing depth was roughly uniform across donors, and that assumption may not be true. Across donors, most TCR sequences were observed very rarely, whereas some public TCRs were present in many individuals. Most CMV-associated TCR beta chains appeared to be HLA-restricted in a later analysis, and the HLA associations seemed to be driven largely by CMV exposure. In a later analysis, TCR association rates were found to vary across HLA loci, with the most associated TCRs seen for DRB1 alleles and the fewest for HLA-C alleles. The authors suggested that the approach could potentially be extended to other disease states and immunological phenotypes. A further reported finding was that TCR beta sequences accurately predicted the HLA-A and HLA-B alleles for most subjects in the first cohort. Several of the top co-occurrence clusters appeared to be linked to parvovirus B19, influenza, CMV and Epstein-Barr virus, according to a later analysis. At a false discovery rate of 0.05, a later analysis linked roughly 17,000 TCR beta sequences to specific HLA alleles. Because some donors lacked HLA typing at each locus, the association tests relied only on the typed subset. In a later genetic analysis, fewer N-insertions in productive TCRs were reported among donors in an Asian-associated ancestry cluster than the roughly 640-donor mean. V-gene and J-gene trimming of TCR beta chains was associated with a missense DCLRE1C variant in a later genetic analysis, and the association was replicated in an independent cohort. Cytomegalovirus status was reported to be diagnosed by the classifier with high specificity and sensitivity in both the original and validation cohorts. A total of roughly 160 TCR beta chains were listed by the study as associated with cytomegalovirus. In an earlier analysis of more than 450 of the donors, most TCR beta V segments were observed in productive rearrangements about 87% or about 30% of the time, broadly matching IMGT annotations. A cluster of highly shared sequence variants was judged likely to be a technical artifact of the sequencing pipeline.

Libraries were prepared through the immunoSEQ multiplex PCR assay. The multiplex PCR relied on a mix of 60 forward primers for TCR Vbeta segments and 13 reverse primers for TCR Jbeta segments. The CDR3 region of rearranged TCR beta genes was amplified from genomic DNA by a multiplex PCR assay. Amplified TCR beta libraries were sequenced as 87-base-pair reads on the Illumina HiSeq System. Processing in the source paper ran as follows. Across the 666 repertoires, a later analysis counted tens of millions of unique TCR beta chains, about 10 million of which were shared by at least two donors. Raw reads were error-corrected and collapsed into unique sequences by a nearest-neighbor algorithm in which closely related sequences were merged to remove PCR and sequencing errors. V, D and J gene segments were assigned by aligning CDR3 sequences to IMGT reference sequences. For a sequence to be retained, a match of at least six nucleotides to both a V gene segment and a J gene segment was required. Rearrangements were called productive when the CDR3 lacked stop codons and stayed in frame with V and J; all others were non-productive. Following IMGT convention, CDR3 was defined as the stretch from the second conserved V-encoded cysteine to the conserved J-encoded phenylalanine. In an earlier analysis of roughly 580 of the donors, sequences lacking an unambiguous match to a single V gene segment were excluded. In an earlier analysis of approximately 590 of the donors, V segments were called functional above 56.7% productive rearrangements and were called segregating when the between-donor standard deviation exceeded 5%. A statistical classification framework was built to diagnose cytomegalovirus status from the catalog of TCR beta chain sequences. In a later analysis, TCR nucleotide sequences were compared against IMGT/GENE-DB human TR gene sequences so that V and J genes could be assigned. The TCRdist pipeline was used in a later analysis to assign CDR3 sequences and most-parsimonious VDJ recombination scenarios. In a later analysis, each TCR beta chain was defined by its CDR3 amino acid sequence together with its V-gene family, and reads lacking a unique V-gene family were excluded. A later analysis removed over 500 highly shared, low-generation-probability nucleotide sequences to deal with suspected cross-contamination and a sequencing artifact. A later analysis calculated a clonal expansion index for each public chain from normalized within-repertoire ranks of inferred template counts. In a later analysis, generation probabilities were computed using a VDJ recombination model fitted to out-of-frame rearrangements, and the results were checked against IGoR. In a later analysis, hypergeometric tests were used to score TCR-TCR, TCR-HLA and TCR-CMV co-occurrence, with a repertoire-size bias correction applied to TCR pairs. False discovery rates were estimated in a later analysis by permuting HLA or CMV assignments 20 times. In a later analysis, co-occurring TCRs were grouped using DBSCAN, with TCRdist sequence similarity added in when clustering inside HLA-allele-positive subsets. Repertoires with fewer than 30,000 or more than 120,000 public chains were left out of co-occurrence clustering, as were a handful of repertoires with anomalous nucleotide sharing. In its TCRdb copy, this immuneACCESS table keeps in-frame sequences only and misses some clones. Where compared with another copy, unresolved V genes explain less than half of these, and the others have no known cause. From that table come the V and J calls and clone size; the DNA was used to work out D and trimming. This sample holds approximately 220,000 clones; 75% to 90% were observed only once. The leading ten clones occupy more than 0.6% of the sample.

The cohort consisted of some 670 healthy bone marrow donors. Cohort members were all nominally healthy when sampled, although unrecorded immune exposures were likely present. The donor was CMV seronegative and was included in the group of about 350 seronegative cohort members. A peripheral blood sample was provided by each donor, and peripheral blood mononuclear cells were used for TCR beta sequencing. The Qiagen DNeasy Blood Extraction Kit was used to extract genomic DNA from the blood cell samples. The receptor was isolated from a boy aged 2 to 10 in good health and CMV-seronegative. The sample consisted of PBMCs.

The CDR3 protein is CASSPGGLEAFF. The DNA sequence is as follows: TGTGCCAGCAGCCCGGGAGGCCTTGAAGCTTTCTTT. The sequence links TRBV6-5 to TRBJ1-1, with the D gene not clear enough to name. The CDR3 spans 12 residues, from the cysteine through the phenylalanine. The sequence is cut down to CDR3 DNA, 36 bases in frame from base 1. Trimming takes 6 bases from V and 7 bases from J, and the germline ends sit 12 bases apart. For CDR1 and CDR2, the germline V gene lists MNHEY and SVGAGI.